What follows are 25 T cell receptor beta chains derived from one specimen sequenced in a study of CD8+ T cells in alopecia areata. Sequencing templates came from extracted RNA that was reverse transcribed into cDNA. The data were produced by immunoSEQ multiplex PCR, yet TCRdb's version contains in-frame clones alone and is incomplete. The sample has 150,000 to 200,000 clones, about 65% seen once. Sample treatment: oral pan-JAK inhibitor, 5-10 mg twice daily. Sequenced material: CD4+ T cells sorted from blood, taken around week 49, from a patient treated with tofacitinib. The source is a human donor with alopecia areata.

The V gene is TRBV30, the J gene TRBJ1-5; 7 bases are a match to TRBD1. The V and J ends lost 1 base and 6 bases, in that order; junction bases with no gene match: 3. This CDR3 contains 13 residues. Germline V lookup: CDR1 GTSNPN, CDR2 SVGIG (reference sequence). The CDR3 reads CAWSDRGGQPQHF. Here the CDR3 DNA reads TGTGCCTGGAGTGACAGGGGCGGTCAGCCCCAGCATTTT.

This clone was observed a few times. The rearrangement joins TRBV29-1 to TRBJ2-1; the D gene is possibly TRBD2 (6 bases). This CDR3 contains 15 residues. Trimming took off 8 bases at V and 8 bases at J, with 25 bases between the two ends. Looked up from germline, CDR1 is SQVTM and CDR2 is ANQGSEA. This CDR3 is CSSRFGGGGSDEQFF. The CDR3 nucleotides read TGCAGCTCACGATTCGGGGGAGGTGGGTCGGATGAGCAGTTCTTC.

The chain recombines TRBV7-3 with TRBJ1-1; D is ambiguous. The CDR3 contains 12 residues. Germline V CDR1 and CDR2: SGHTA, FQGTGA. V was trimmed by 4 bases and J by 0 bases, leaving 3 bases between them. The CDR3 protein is CASSSMNTEAFF. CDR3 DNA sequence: TGTGCCAGCAGCTCTATGAACACTGAAGCTTTCTTT.

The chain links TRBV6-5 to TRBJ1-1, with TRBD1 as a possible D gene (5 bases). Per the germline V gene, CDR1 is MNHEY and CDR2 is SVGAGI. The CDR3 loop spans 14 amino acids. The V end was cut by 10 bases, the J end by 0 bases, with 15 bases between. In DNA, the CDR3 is TGTGCCACCCGACAGAGAGCCATGAACACTGAAGCTTTCTTT. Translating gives CATRQRAMNTEAFF.

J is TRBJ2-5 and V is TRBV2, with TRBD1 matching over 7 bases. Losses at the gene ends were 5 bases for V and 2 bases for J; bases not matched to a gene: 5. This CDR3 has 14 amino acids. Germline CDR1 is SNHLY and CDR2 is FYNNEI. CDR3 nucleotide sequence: TGTGCCAGCAGTTTGGGCAGGGGGCAAGAGACCCAGTACTTC. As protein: CASSLGRGQETQYF.

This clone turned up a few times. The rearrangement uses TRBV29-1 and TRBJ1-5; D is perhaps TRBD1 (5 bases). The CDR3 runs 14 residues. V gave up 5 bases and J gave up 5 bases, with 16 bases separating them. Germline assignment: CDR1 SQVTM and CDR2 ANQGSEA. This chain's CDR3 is CSVRPNRRDQPQHF. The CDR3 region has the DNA TGCAGCGTTCGCCCAAACAGGAGGGATCAGCCCCAGCATTTT. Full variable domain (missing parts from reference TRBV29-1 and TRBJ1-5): SAVISQKPSRDICQRGTSLTIQCQVDSQVTMMFWYRQQPGQSLTLIATANQGSEATYESGFVIDKFPISRPNLTFSTLTVSNMSPEDSSIYLCSVRPNRRDQPQHFGDGTRLSIL.

The CDR3 here is CASSLVRGEPQHF. The CDR3 nucleotides read TGTGCCAGCAGCTTAGTACGGGGTGAGCCCCAGCATTTT. The chain uses TRBV7-2 and TRBJ1-5, with D unclear. Trimming pared 1 base from V and 8 bases from J, leaving 9 bases between. This CDR3 is built from 13 residues. CDR1 and CDR2 from the germline V gene are SGHTA and FQGNSA.

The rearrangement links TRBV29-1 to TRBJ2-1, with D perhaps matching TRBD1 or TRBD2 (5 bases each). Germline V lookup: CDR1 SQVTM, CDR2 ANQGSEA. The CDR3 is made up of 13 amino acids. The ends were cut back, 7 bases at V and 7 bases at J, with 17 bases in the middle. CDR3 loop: CSGTGPPWNEQFF. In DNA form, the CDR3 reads TGCAGCGGCACGGGACCCCCCTGGAATGAGCAGTTCTTC.

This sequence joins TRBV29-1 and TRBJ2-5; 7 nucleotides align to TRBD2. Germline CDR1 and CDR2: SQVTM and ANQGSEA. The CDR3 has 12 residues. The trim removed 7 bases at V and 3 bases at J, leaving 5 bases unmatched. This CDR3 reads CSGGTTKETQYF. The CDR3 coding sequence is TGCAGCGGCGGGACTACCAAAGAGACCCAGTACTTC.

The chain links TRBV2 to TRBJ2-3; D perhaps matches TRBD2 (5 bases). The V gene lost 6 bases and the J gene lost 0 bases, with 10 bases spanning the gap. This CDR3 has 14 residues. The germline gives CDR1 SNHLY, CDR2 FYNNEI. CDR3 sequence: CASSAGRSTDTQYF. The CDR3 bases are TGTGCCAGCAGCGCGGGCCGAAGCACAGATACGCAGTATTTT.

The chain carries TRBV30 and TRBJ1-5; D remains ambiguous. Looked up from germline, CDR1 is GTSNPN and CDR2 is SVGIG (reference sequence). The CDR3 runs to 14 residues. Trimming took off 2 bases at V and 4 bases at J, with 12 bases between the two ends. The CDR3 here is CAWSSGSGNQPQHF. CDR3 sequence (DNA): TGTGCCTGGAGTTCAGGTTCTGGGAATCAGCCCCAGCATTTT.

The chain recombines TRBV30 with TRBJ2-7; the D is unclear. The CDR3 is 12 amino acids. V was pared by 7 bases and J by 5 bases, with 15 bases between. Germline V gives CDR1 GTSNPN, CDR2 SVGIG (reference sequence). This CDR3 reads CASRWVRNEQYF. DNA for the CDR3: TGTGCCTCCCGCTGGGTCAGGAACGAGCAGTACTTC.

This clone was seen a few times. In DNA form, the CDR3 reads TGTGCCATCAGAGGGACAGAGAATGAAAAACTGTTTTTT. This sequence encodes CAIRGTENEKLFF. V gene TRBV10-3 combines with J gene TRBJ1-4, with 7 bases aligning to TRBD1. The CDR3 consists of 13 residues. Germline V gene data show CDR1 as ENHRY and CDR2 as SYGVKD. V was pared by 6 bases and J by 5 bases, with 3 bases of the junction left unmatched.

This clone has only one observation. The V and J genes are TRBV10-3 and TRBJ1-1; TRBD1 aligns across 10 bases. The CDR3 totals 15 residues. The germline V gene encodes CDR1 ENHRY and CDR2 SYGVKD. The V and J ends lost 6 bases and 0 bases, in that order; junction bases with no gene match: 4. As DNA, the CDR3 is TGTGCCATCAGGAAAGACAGGGGGCTGAACACTGAAGCTTTCTTT. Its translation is CAIRKDRGLNTEAFF.

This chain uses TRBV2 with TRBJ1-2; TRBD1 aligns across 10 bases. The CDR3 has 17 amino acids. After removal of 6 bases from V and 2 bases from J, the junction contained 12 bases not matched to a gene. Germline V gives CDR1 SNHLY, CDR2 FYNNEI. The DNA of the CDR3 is TGTGCCAGCAGACCCCGGGACAGGGGTTCGACGAACTATGGCTACACCTTC. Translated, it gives CASRPRDRGSTNYGYTF. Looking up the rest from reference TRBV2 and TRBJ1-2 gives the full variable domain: EPEVTQTPSHQVTQMGQEVILRCVPISNHLYFYWYRQILGQKVEFLVSFYNNEISEKSEIFDDQFSVERPDGSNFTLKIRSTKLEDSAMYFCASRPRDRGSTNYGYTFGSGTRLTVV.

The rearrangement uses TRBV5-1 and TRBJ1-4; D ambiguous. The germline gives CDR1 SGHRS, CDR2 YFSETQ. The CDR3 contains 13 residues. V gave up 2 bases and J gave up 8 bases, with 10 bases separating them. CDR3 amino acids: CASSLGLEEKLFF. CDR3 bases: TGCGCCAGCAGCTTAGGACTTGAGGAAAAACTGTTTTTT. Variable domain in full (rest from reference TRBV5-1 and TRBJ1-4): KAGVTQTPRYLIKTRGQQVTLSCSPISGHRSVSWYQQTPGQGLQFLFEYFSETQRNKGNFPGRFSGRQFSNSRSEMNVSTLELGDSALYLCASSLGLEEKLFFGSGTQLSVL.

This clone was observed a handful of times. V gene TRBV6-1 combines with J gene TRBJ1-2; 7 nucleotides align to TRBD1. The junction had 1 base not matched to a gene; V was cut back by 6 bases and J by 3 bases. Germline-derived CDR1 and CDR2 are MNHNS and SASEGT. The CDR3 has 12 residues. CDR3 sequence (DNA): TGTGCCAGCAGGGGACAGTACTATGGCTACACCTTC. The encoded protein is CASRGQYYGYTF.

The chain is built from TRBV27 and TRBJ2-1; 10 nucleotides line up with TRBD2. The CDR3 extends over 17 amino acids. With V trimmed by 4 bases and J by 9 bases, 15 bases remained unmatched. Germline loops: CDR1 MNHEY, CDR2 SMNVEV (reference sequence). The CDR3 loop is CASSSKRTSGSPGEQFF. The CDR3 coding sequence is TGTGCCAGCAGTTCCAAGCGGACTAGCGGCTCCCCGGGTGAGCAGTTCTTC.

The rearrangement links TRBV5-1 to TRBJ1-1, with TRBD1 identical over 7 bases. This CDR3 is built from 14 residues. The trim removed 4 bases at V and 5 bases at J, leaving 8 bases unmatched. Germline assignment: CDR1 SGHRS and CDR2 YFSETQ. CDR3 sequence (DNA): TGCGCCAGCAGCGCCGCACAGGGGCGGACTGAAGCTTTCTTT. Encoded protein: CASSAAQGRTEAFF.

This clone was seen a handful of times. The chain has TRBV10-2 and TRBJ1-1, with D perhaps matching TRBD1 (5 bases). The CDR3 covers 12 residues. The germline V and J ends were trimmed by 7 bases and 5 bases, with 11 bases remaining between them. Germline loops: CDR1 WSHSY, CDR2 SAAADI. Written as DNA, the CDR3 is TGCGCCAGCACTCCGACAGTGACTGAAGCTTTCTTT. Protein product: CASTPTVTEAFF.

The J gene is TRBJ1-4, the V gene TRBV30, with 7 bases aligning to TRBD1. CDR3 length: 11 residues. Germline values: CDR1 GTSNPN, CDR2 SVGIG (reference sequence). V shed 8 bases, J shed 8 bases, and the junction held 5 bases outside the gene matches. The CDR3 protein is CARRDREKLFF. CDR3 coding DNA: TGTGCCCGCCGGGACAGAGAAAAACTGTTTTTT.

This chain's CDR3 is CAWSDQNQPQHF. The CDR3 DNA follows: TGTGCCTGGAGTGATCAAAACCAGCCCCAGCATTTT. This sequence joins TRBV30 and TRBJ1-5; D call uncertain. This CDR3 contains 12 residues. Trimming cost V 1 base and J 7 bases, with 8 bases left between them. Looked up from germline, CDR1 is GTSNPN and CDR2 is SVGIG (reference sequence).

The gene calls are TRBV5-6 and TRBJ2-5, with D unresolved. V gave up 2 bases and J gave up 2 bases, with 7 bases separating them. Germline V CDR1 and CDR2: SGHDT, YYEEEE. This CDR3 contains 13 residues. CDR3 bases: TGTGCCAGCAGCTTTTGGGCACAAGAGACCCAGTACTTC. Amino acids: CASSFWAQETQYF. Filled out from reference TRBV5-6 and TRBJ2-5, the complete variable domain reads DAGVTQSPTHLIKTRGQQVTLRCSPKSGHDTVSWYQQALGQGPQFIFQYYEEEERQRGNFPDRFSGHQFPNYSSELNVNALLLGDSALYLCASSFWAQETQYFGPGTRLLVL.

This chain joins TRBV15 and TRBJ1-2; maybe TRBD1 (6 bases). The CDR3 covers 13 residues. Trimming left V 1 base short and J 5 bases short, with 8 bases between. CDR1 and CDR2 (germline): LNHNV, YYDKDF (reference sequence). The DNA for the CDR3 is TGTGCCACCAGCAGAGGGACAGATTATGGCTACACCTTC. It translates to CATSRGTDYGYTF. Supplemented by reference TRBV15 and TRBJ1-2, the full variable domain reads DAMVIQNPRYQVTQFGKPVTLSCSQTLNHNVMYWYQQKSSQAPKLLFHYYDKDFNNEADTPDNFQSRRPNTSFCFLDIRSPGLGDTAMYLCATSRGTDYGYTFGSGTRLTVV.

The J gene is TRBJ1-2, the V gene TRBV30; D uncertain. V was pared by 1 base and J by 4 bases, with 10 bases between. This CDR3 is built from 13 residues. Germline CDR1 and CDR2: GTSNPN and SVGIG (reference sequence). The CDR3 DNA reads TGTGCCTGGAGTGGGTTCGCAGTCTATGGCTACACCTTC. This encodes CAWSGFAVYGYTF. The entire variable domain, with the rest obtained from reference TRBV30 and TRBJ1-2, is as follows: SQTIHQWPATLVQPVGSPLSLECTVEGTSNPNLYWYRQAAGRGLQLLFYSVGIGQISSEVPQNLSASRPQDRQFILSSKKLLLSDSGFYLCAWSGFAVYGYTFGSGTRLTVV.